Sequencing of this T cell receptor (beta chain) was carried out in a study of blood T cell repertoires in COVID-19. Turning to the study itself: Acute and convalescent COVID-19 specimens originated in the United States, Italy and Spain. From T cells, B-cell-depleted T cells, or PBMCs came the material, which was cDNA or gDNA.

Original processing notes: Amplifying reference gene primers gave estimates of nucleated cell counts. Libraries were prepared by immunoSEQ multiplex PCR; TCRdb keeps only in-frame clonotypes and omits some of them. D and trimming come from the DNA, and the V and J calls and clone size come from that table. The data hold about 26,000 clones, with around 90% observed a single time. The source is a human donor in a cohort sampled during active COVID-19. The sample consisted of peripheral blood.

CDR3 amino acids: CASSYTGDWVGEQYF. DNA for the CDR3: TGTGCCAGCAGTTACACCGGGGACTGGGTGGGCGAGCAGTACTTC. The chain couples TRBV6-5 to TRBJ2-7, with D maybe TRBD2 (6 bases). The germline V and J ends were trimmed by 2 bases and 6 bases, with 17 bases remaining between them. This CDR3 has 15 residues. CDR1 is MNHEY and CDR2 is SVGAGI in the germline V gene.